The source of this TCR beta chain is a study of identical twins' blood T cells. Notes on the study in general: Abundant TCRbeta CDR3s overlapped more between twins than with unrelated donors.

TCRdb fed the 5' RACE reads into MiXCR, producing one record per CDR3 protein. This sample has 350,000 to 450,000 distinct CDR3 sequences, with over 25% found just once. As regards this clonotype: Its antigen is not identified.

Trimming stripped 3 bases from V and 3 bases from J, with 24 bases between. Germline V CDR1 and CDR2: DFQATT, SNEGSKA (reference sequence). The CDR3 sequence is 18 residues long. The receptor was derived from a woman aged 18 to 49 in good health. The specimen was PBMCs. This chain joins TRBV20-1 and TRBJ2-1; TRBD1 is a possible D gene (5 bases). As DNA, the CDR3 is TGCAGTGCTAGTAGGGGTCGTCTAACCACACTGCACTACAATGAGCAGTTCTTC. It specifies CSASRGRLTTLHYNEQFF.